This T cell receptor (beta chain) emerged from a study of beta chain features in type 1 diabetes. The isolated RNA, all of it, was reverse transcribed, so expressed TCRB transcripts were what got sequenced. The repertoire was sequenced with immunoSEQ multiplex PCR; TCRdb's copy has only in-frame clones and lacks some. The sample has 150,000 or so clones; roughly 50% are singletons. Input material: Tregs from blood. The clonotype comes from a man between 18 and 35 years old in good health.

The CDR3 bases are TGCGCCAGCAGCCATAGGACTAGCGGCTACGAGCAGTACTTC. Its protein product is CASSHRTSGYEQYF. The rearrangement joins TRBV4-3 to TRBJ2-7; 10 bases match TRBD2. V lost 3 bases to trimming and J lost 3 bases; unmatched junction nucleotides: 2. The CDR3 spans 14 residues. Germline CDR1 is LGHNA and CDR2 is YSLEER.